These 22 T cell receptor beta chains were sequenced from one sample in a study of vaccination and CD4 T cells after COVID-19. Antigen specificity for these receptors is unknown. Treatment meaning: roughly 11-day PBMC culture with coronavirus spike peptide pools or control peptides (ViraFEST assay). Researchers collected the unexposed donor's CD4+ T cells before the COVID-19 pandemic (2011-2018). With the Oncomine TCR Beta short-read assay, DNA from cultured CD4+ T cells was sequenced. TCRdb fed the PCR reads into MiXCR, producing one record per CDR3 protein. The table shows fewer than 8,000 distinct CDR3 sequences, with approximately 60% occurring only once. The sequenced sample was CD4+ T cells from blood, cultured in vitro. These receptors were collected from a human donor in good health.

This clonotype is hyperexpanded. The chain employs TRBV11-2 and TRBJ1-1; maybe TRBD1 (6 bases). Trimming left V 2 bases short and J 10 bases short, with 23 bases between. CDR3 length equals 16 residues. CDR1 is SGHAT and CDR2 is FQNNGV in the germline V gene. The CDR3 loop reads CASSLSVSLQGQGAFF. The CDR3 DNA sequence: TGTGCCAGCAGCTTATCGGTCAGTCTTCAGGGGCAGGGAGCTTTCTTT.

The genes are TRBV5-1 and TRBJ1-2, with 8 bases lining up with TRBD1. This CDR3 has 17 residues. Trimming cost V 4 bases and J 0 bases; bases outside gene matches: 11. The germline CDR1 and CDR2 sequences are SGHRS and YFSETQ. CDR3 bases: TGCGCCAGCAGCCCCGACCGACAGGGGAGAGCTAACTATGGCTACACCTTC. Translating it yields CASSPDRQGRANYGYTF.

The CDR3 bases are TGTGCCAGCAGTTCTACAGGGGTGGGGGCCAACGTCCTGACTTTC. Its protein product is CASSSTGVGANVLTF. The chain has TRBV6-5 and TRBJ2-6; 7 bases match TRBD1. Germline V gene data show CDR1 as MNHEY and CDR2 as SVGAGI. This CDR3 is built from 15 residues. The junction had 4 bases not matched to a gene; V was cut back by 4 bases and J by 4 bases.

This clonotype was counted a few times. The chain links TRBV20-1 to TRBJ1-5; D is perhaps TRBD1 (5 bases). Trimming removed 0 bases at V and 0 bases at J, with 9 bases between. The CDR3 runs to 15 residues. From germline, CDR1 is DFQATT and CDR2 SNEGSKA (reference sequence). CDR3 protein: CSARDRGISNQPQHF. The CDR3 bases are TGCAGTGCTAGAGACCGGGGGATTAGCAATCAGCCCCAGCATTTT.

The chain uses TRBV2 and TRBJ1-5, with no clear D. Trimming removed 0 bases from V and 2 bases from J, with 8 bases in between. This CDR3 has 15 residues. Germline CDR1 is SNHLY and CDR2 is FYNNEI. CDR3 nucleotides: TGTGCCAGCAGTGAAGCGGTAGTCGGCAATCAGCCCCAGCATTTT. Protein product: CASSEAVVGNQPQHF.

The genes are TRBV7-2 and TRBJ2-5; D is uncertain. The CDR3 length is 11 residues. The V end was cut by 5 bases, the J end by 3 bases, with 4 bases between. Germline-derived CDR1 and CDR2 are SGHTA and FQGNSA. The CDR3: CASSPKETQYF. The CDR3 coding sequence is TGTGCCAGCAGCCCTAAAGAGACCCAGTACTTC.

The chain couples TRBV20-1 to TRBJ2-1; 8 positions agree with TRBD2. The end of the DNA aligns better with TRBJ2-7, so the J call may be wrong. CDR3 length: 13 amino acids. CDR1 and CDR2 from the germline V gene are DFQATT and SNEGSKA (reference sequence). The CDR3 sequence: CSANSGASYEQYF. As DNA, the CDR3 is TGCAGTGCCAATAGCGGGGCCTCCTACGAGCAGTACTTC.

This clonotype was seen a handful of times. The CDR3 is CASSYSDRNTEAFF. Here the CDR3 DNA reads TGTGCCAGCAGTTACAGTGACAGGAACACTGAAGCTTTCTTT. The genes are TRBV6-2 or TRBV6-3 and TRBJ1-1, with a weak D call TRBD1 (5 bases). The V end lost 2 bases, the J end lost 1 base, and 8 bases lay between the germline ends. The CDR3 sequence is 14 residues long. Germline V gene data show CDR1 as MNHEY and CDR2 as SVGEGT.

The rearrangement uses TRBV19 and TRBJ1-1; D unclear. CDR1 is LNHDA, CDR2 SQIVND, per germline (reference sequence). This CDR3 has 13 residues. The V end lost 8 bases, the J end lost 1 base, and 11 bases lay between the germline ends. CDR3 region: CASAASTNTEAFF. The DNA of the CDR3 is TGTGCCAGTGCGGCGAGCACGAACACTGAAGCTTTCTTT. Full variable domain (remainder filled in from reference TRBV19 and TRBJ1-1): DGGITQSPKYLFRKEGQNVTLSCEQNLNHDAMYWYRQDPGQGLRLIYYSQIVNDFQKGDIAEGYSVSREKKESFPLTVTSAQKNPTAFYLCASAASTNTEAFFGQGTRLTVV.

The chain joins TRBV2 to TRBJ1-1, with 8 positions matching TRBD1. V trimming: 5 bases; J trimming: 3 bases; junction bases outside the gene matches: 14. CDR1 is SNHLY, CDR2 FYNNEI, per germline. This CDR3 contains 17 residues. CDR3 region: CASSLIPGQGGYTEAFF. The CDR3 region has the DNA TGTGCCAGCAGTCTTATTCCCGGACAGGGAGGGTACACTGAAGCTTTCTTT. The full variable domain, with the rest looked up from reference TRBV2 and TRBJ1-1, is EPEVTQTPSHQVTQMGQEVILRCVPISNHLYFYWYRQILGQKVEFLVSFYNNEISEKSEIFDDQFSVERPDGSNFTLKIRSTKLEDSAMYFCASSLIPGQGGYTEAFFGQGTRLTVV.

J is TRBJ2-7 and V is TRBV5-1; 11 nucleotides match TRBD1. CDR3 size: 15 residues. Germline CDR1 reads SGHRS; CDR2 reads YFSETQ. J gave up 6 bases and V 4 bases, and 9 bases lay outside the gene matches. CDR3 in DNA: TGCGCCAGCAGCGGGGGGACAGGGGGTATTGGCGAGCAGTACTTC. Amino acids: CASSGGTGGIGEQYF.

The chain links TRBV5-4 to TRBJ2-7; 10 bases fit TRBD2. The CDR3 is 15 amino acids. After removal of 2 bases from V and 2 bases from J, the junction contained 4 bases not matched to a gene. The germline V gene has CDR1 SGHNT and CDR2 YYREEE (reference sequence). This chain's CDR3 is CASSFGAGGPYEQYF. Written as DNA, the CDR3 is TGTGCCAGCAGCTTCGGAGCGGGGGGGCCCTACGAGCAGTACTTC.

This clonotype is large within its sample. The chain couples TRBV7-6 to TRBJ2-2, with TRBD1 matching 8 bases. From germline, CDR1 is SGHVS and CDR2 FNYEAQ. The J segment lost 7 bases and the V segment lost 7 bases, leaving 8 bases of the junction unmatched. The CDR3 covers 14 residues. The CDR3, as DNA: TGTGCCAGCACGCCGACAGGGGTAATCGGGGAGCTGTTTTTT. This gives the protein CASTPTGVIGELFF.

V gene TRBV29-1 combines with J gene TRBJ1-1; TRBD1 aligns across 7 bases. The ends lost 7 bases at V and 6 bases at J; junction bases unmatched: 5. The germline CDR1 and CDR2 sequences are SQVTM and ANQGSEA. This CDR3 is built from 11 residues. The CDR3 is CSATGSAEAFF. The DNA of the CDR3 is TGCAGCGCGACAGGGTCGGCTGAAGCTTTCTTT.

V is TRBV28 and J is TRBJ1-1, with 7 bases aligning to TRBD1. The CDR3 sequence is 16 residues long. V gave up 3 bases and J gave up 1 base; unmatched junction bases: 8. Germline assignment: CDR1 MDHEN and CDR2 SYDVKM. This CDR3 is CASSFPRQGGNTEAFF. The CDR3 nucleotides read TGTGCCAGCAGTTTCCCCCGCCAGGGGGGGAACACTGAAGCTTTCTTT. The full variable domain, completed using reference TRBV28 and TRBJ1-1, is DVKVTQSSRYLVKRTGEKVFLECVQDMDHENMFWYRQDPGLGLRLIYFSYDVKMKEKGDIPEGYSVSREKKERFSLILESASTNQTSMYLCASSFPRQGGNTEAFFGQGTRLTVV.

CDR3 coding DNA: TGTGCCAGCAGCCATACCGGGCGCTGGTCCACCGGGGAGCTGTTTTTT. Its translation is CASSHTGRWSTGELFF. The chain uses TRBV7-9 and TRBJ2-2; no clear D. Trimming took off 5 bases at V and 4 bases at J, with 17 bases between the two ends. The CDR3 runs to 16 residues. Germline V lookup: CDR1 SEHNR, CDR2 FQNEAQ (reference sequence).

The rearrangement links TRBV12-3 or TRBV12-4 to TRBJ2-7; D uncertain. CDR3 length equals 13 residues. V was shortened by 2 bases and J by 2 bases, with 7 bases between the two germline ends. The CDR3 loop is CASSLKGPYEQYF. CDR3 in DNA: TGTGCCAGCAGTTTAAAGGGCCCCTACGAGCAGTACTTC.

The table lists this clonotype with a count of one. The chain recombines TRBV7-2 with TRBJ2-2, with TRBD2 matching over 11 bases. The CDR3 sequence is 17 residues long. The junction had 7 bases not matched to a gene; V was cut back by 5 bases and J by 2 bases. Germline V lookup: CDR1 SGHTA, CDR2 FQGNSA. CDR3 amino acids: CASSQGGTSGNTGELFF. CDR3 nucleotide sequence: TGTGCCAGCAGCCAGGGGGGGACTAGCGGTAACACCGGGGAGCTGTTTTTT.

This clonotype was recorded a few times. The chain couples TRBV20-1 to TRBJ2-7; 8 bases map to TRBD1. Germline CDR1 DFQATT, CDR2 SNEGSKA (reference sequence). The J segment lost 2 bases and the V segment lost 2 bases, leaving 5 bases of the junction unmatched. The CDR3 length is 14 residues. CDR3 residues: CSARTDRAPYEQYF. The CDR3 bases are TGCAGTGCTAGAACGGACAGGGCACCCTACGAGCAGTACTTC.

The CDR3 spells CASSPGVVGSPLHF. DNA of the CDR3: TGTGCCAGCAGCCCCGGGGTTGTCGGTTCACCCCTCCACTTT. The gene calls are TRBV12-3 or TRBV12-4 and TRBJ1-6; D gene ambiguous. Trimming removed 6 bases at V and 9 bases at J, with 15 bases between. CDR3 length equals 14 residues.

The chain uses TRBV27 and TRBJ1-2; D possibly corresponds to TRBD1 (5 bases). CDR1 and CDR2 (germline): MNHEY, SMNVEV (reference sequence). The CDR3 consists of 13 residues. The V gene lost 6 bases and the J gene lost 4 bases, with 12 bases spanning the gap. The CDR3 region has the DNA TGTGCCAGCAGATCTGACAGCCTCTATGGCTACACCTTC. Its translation is CASRSDSLYGYTF.

The chain is built from TRBV30 and TRBJ1-1, with 8 positions matching TRBD1. After removal of 0 bases from V and 5 bases from J, the junction contained 8 bases not matched to a gene. CDR1 is GTSNPN, CDR2 SVGIG, per germline (reference sequence). The length of the CDR3 is 15 residues. The CDR3 bases are TGTGCCTGGAGTGTACCCCGGACAGGGCGAACTGAAGCTTTCTTT. Its protein is CAWSVPRTGRTEAFF.